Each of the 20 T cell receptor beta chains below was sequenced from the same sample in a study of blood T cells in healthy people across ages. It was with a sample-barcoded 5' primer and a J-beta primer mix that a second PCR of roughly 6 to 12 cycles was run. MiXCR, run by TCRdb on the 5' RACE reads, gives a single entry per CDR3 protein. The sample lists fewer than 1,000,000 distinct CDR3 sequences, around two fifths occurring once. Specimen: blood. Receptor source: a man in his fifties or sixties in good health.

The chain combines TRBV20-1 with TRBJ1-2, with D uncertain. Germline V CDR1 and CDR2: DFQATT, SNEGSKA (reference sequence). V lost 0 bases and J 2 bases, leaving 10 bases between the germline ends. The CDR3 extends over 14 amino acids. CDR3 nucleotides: TGCAGTGCTAGAGATAAGGCAACCAACTATGGCTACACCTTC. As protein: CSARDKATNYGYTF.

CDR3 sequence (DNA): TGTGCCAGCAGTGAAGAGGGTTTGGGGCCATACAATGAGCAGTTCTTC. It is translated as CASSEEGLGPYNEQFF. The chain has TRBV6-1 and TRBJ2-1, with D tentatively TRBD1 (5 bases). V was trimmed by 1 base and J by 4 bases, leaving 14 bases between them. In germline, CDR1 is MNHNS, CDR2 SASEGT. The CDR3 contains 16 residues.

For the CDR3, the DNA is TGTGCCAGCAGCTCCCAAGGGGGAAATGAAAAACTGTTTTTT. This sequence encodes CASSSQGGNEKLFF. The chain combines TRBV7-9 with TRBJ1-4, with D possibly TRBD1 on 6 matching bases. The CDR3 contains 14 residues. Germline assignment: CDR1 SEHNR and CDR2 FQNEAQ (reference sequence). Deletions cut 4 bases from V and 5 bases from J, with 11 bases between.

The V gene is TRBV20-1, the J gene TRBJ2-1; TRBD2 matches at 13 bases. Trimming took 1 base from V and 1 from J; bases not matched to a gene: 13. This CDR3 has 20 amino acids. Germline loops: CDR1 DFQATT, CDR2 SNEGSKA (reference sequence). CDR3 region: CSARVRGLAGPGQSYNEQFF. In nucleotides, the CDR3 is TGCAGTGCTAGAGTTAGGGGACTAGCGGGACCGGGCCAATCCTACAATGAGCAGTTCTTC.

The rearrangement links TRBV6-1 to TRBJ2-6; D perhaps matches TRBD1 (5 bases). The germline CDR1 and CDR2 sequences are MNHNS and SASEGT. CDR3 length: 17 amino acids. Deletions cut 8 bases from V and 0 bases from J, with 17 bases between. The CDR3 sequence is CASEAGPTGSGANVLTF. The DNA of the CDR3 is TGTGCCAGCGAAGCAGGGCCAACGGGCTCTGGGGCCAACGTCCTGACTTTC.

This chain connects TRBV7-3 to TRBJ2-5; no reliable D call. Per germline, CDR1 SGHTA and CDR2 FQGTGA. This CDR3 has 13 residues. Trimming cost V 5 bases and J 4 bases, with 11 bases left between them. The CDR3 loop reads CASSTAVGETQYF. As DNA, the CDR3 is TGTGCCAGCAGCACGGCGGTGGGAGAGACCCAGTACTTC.

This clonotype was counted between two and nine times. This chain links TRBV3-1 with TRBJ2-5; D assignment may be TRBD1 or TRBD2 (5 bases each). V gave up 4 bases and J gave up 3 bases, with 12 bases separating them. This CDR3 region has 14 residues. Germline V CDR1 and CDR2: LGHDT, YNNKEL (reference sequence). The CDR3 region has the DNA TGTGCCAGCAGCCGAGGGGCGAGGAAAGAGACCCAGTACTTC. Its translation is CASSRGARKETQYF.

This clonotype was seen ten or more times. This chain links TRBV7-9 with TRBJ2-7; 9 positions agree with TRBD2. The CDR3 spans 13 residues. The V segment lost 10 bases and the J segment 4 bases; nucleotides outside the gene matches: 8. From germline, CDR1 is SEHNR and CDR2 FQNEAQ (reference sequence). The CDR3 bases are TGTGCCATCGGGGCTAGCGGGGCTTACGAGCAGTACTTC. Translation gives CAIGASGAYEQYF.

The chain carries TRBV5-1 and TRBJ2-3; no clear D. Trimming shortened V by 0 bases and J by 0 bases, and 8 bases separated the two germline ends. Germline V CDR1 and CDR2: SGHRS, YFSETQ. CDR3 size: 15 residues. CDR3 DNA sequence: TGCGCCAGCAGCTTGGCCGGGCGGAGCACAGATACGCAGTATTTT. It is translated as CASSLAGRSTDTQYF.

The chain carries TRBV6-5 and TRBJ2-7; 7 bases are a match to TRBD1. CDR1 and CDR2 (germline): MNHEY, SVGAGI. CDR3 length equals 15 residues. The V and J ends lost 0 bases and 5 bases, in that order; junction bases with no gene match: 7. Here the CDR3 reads CASSYSPTGKDEQYF. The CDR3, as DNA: TGTGCCAGCAGTTACTCCCCGACAGGGAAGGACGAGCAGTACTTC.

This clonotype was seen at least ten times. The CDR3 reads CAISATGTYEQYF. CDR3 nucleotides: TGTGCCATCAGTGCGACGGGAACCTACGAGCAGTACTTC. This rearrangement joins TRBV10-3 to TRBJ2-7, with a tentative D call TRBD2 (5 bases). Trimming pared 4 bases from V and 2 bases from J, leaving 9 bases between. CDR1 and CDR2 from the germline V gene are ENHRY and SYGVKD. The CDR3 covers 13 residues.

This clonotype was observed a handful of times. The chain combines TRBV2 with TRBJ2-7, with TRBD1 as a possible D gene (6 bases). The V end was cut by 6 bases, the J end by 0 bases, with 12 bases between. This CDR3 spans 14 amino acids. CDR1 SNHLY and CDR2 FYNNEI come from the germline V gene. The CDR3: CASRGGHGSYEQYF. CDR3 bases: TGTGCCAGCAGAGGGGGACACGGCTCCTACGAGCAGTACTTC.

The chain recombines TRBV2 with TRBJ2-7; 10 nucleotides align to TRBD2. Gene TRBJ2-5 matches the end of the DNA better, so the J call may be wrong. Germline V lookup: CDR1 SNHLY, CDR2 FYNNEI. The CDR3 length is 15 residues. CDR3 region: CASKKGLAAGETQYF. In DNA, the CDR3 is TGTGCCAGCAAGAAAGGACTAGCGGCGGGGGAGACCCAGTACTTC.

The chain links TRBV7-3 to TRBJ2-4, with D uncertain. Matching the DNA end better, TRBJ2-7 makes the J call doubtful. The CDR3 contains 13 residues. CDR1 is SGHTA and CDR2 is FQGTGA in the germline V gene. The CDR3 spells CASSLSSNYEQYF. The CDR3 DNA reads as TGTGCCAGCAGCTTATCGAGCAACTACGAGCAGTACTTC.

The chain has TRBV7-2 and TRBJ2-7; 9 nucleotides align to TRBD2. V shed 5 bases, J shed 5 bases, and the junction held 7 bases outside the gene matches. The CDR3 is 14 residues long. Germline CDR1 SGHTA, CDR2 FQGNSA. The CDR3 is CASSVVLAGNEQYF. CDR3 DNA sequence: TGTGCCAGCAGCGTAGTTCTAGCGGGGAACGAGCAGTACTTC.

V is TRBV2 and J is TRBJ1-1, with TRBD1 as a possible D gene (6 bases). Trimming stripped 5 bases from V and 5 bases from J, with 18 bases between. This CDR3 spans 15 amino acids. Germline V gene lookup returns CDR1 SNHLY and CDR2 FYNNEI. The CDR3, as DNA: TGTGCCAGCAGTCAAATGACAGGTGCTACAACTGAAGCTTTCTTT. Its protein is CASSQMTGATTEAFF.

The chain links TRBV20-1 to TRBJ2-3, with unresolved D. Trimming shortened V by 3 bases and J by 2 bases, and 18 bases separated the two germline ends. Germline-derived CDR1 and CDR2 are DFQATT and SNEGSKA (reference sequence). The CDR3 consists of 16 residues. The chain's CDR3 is CSARANQRALTDTQYF. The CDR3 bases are TGCAGTGCTAGGGCGAACCAAAGGGCCCTCACAGATACGCAGTATTTT.

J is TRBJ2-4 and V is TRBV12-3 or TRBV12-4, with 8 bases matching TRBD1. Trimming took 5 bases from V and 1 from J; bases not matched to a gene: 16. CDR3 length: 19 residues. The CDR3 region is CASSPGQGSPTGAKNIQYF. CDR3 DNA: TGTGCCAGCAGTCCAGGACAGGGATCGCCCACGGGGGCCAAAAACATTCAGTACTTC.

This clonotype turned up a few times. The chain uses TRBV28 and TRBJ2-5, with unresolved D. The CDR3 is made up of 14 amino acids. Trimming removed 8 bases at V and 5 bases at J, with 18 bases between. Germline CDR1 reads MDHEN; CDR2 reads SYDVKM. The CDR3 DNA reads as TGTGCCAGCTGCCCTTCGGCACCCAGGGAGACCCAGTACTTC. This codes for CASCPSAPRETQYF. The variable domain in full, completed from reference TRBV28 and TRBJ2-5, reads DVKVTQSSRYLVKRTGEKVFLECVQDMDHENMFWYRQDPGLGLRLIYFSYDVKMKEKGDIPEGYSVSREKKERFSLILESASTNQTSMYLCASCPSAPRETQYFGPGTRLLVL.

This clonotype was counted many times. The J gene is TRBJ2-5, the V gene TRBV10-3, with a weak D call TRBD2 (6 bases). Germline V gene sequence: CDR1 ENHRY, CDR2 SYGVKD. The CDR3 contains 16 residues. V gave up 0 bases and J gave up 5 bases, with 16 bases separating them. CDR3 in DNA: TGTGCCATCAGTGAGTCCCCCTTGCGGGGCGGGGAGACCCAGTACTTC. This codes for CAISESPLRGGETQYF.